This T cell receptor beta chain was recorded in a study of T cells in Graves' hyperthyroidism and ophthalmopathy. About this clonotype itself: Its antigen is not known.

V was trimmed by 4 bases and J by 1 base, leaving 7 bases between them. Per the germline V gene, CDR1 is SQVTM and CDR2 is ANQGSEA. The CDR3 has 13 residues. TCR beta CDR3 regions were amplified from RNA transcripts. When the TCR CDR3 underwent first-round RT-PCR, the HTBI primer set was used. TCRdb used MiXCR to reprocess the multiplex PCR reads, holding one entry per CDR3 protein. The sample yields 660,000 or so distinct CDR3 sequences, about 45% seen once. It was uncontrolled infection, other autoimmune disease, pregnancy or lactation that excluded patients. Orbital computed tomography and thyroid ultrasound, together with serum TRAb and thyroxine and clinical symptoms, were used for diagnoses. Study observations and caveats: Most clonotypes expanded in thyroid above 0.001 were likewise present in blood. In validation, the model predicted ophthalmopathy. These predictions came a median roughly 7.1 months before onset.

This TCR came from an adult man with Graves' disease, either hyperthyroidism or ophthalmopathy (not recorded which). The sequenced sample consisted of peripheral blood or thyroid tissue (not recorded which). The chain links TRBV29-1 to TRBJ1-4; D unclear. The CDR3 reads CSVAEGTNEKLFF. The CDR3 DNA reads TGCAGCGTTGCTGAGGGAACTAATGAAAAACTGTTTTTT.